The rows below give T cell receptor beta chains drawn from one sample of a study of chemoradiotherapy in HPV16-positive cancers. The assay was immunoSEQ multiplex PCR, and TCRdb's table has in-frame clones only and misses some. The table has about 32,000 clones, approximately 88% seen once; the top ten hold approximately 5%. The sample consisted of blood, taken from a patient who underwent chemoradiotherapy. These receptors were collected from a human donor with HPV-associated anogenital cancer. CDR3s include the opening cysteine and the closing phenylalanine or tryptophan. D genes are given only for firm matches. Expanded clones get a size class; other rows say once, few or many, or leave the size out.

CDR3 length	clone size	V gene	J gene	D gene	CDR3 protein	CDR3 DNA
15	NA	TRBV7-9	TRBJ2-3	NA	CASSPRTVSTDTQYF	TGTGCCAGCAGCCCCAGGACAGTCAGCACAGATACGCAGTATTTT
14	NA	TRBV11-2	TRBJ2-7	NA	CASSPRQSSYEQYF	TGTGCCAGCAGCCCCAGACAGAGCTCCTACGAGCAGTACTTC
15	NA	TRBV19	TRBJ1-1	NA	CASRPPGLGITEAFF	TGTGCCAGTAGACCACCGGGACTGGGTATCACTGAAGCTTTCTTT
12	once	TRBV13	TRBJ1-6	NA	CASSSRDSPLHF	TGTGCCAGCAGCTCCAGGGATTCACCCCTCCACTTT
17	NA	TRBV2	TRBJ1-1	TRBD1	CASSPQIPGTGGTEAFF	TGTGCCAGCAGCCCGCAGATACCCGGGACAGGGGGGACTGAAGCTTTCTTT
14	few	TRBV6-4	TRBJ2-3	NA	CASSAAGGTDTQYF	TGTGCCAGCAGTGCTGCAGGGGGCACAGATACGCAGTATTTT
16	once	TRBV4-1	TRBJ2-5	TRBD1	CASSHGQQGGQETQYF	TGCGCCAGCAGCCACGGACAACAGGGGGGCCAAGAGACCCAGTACTTC
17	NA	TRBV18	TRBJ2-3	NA	CASSPRRGRGLTDTQYF	TGTGCCAGCTCACCAAGGCGGGGCAGAGGTCTGACAGATACGCAGTATTTT
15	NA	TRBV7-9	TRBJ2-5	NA	CASSPTDGDFETQYF	TGTGCCAGCAGCCCTACGGACGGTGATTTTGAGACCCAGTACTTC
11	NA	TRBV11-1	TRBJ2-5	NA	CASSSGETQYF	TGTGCCAGCAGCTCGGGGGAGACCCAGTACTTC
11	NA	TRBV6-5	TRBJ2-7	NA	CASSPGGEQYF	TGTGCCAGCAGCCCTGGGGGAGAGCAGTACTTC
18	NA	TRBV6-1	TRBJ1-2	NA	CASSEPSDIQGFGYGYTF	TGTGCCAGCAGTGAACCTTCCGATATACAGGGTTTCGGCTATGGCTACACCTTC
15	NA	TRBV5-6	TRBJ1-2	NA	CASSLSGTDNGGYTF	TGTGCCAGCAGCCTATCTGGGACCGATAATGGGGGCTACACCTTC
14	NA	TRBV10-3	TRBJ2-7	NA	CAISEGPIGYEQYF	TGTGCCATCAGTGAAGGACCCATAGGCTACGAGCAGTACTTC
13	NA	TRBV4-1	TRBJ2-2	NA	CASSLVSPGELFF	TGCGCCAGCAGCCTCGTAAGTCCCGGGGAGCTGTTTTTT
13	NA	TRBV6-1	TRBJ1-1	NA	CASSEATGNEAFF	TGTGCCAGCAGTGAAGCCACAGGGAACGAAGCTTTCTTT
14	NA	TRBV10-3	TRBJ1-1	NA	CAISGRDKGTEAFF	TGTGCCATCAGTGGGAGGGACAAGGGAACTGAAGCTTTCTTT
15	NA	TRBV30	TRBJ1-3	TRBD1	CAWSNRGHLGNTIYF	TGTGCCTGGAGTAACAGGGGGCATCTTGGAAACACCATATATTTT
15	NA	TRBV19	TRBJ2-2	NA	CASSIQFGGTGELFF	TGTGCCAGTAGTATACAGTTTGGGGGCACCGGGGAGCTGTTTTTT
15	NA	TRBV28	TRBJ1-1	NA	CASGVAGSMNTEAFF	TGTGCCAGCGGAGTGGCAGGTTCCATGAACACTGAAGCTTTCTTT
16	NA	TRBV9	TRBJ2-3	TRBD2	CASSVGLAGGTDTQYF	TGTGCCAGCAGCGTAGGATTAGCGGGAGGTACAGATACGCAGTATTTT
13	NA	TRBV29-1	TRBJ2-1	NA	CSVQGEGYNEQFF	TGCAGCGTTCAGGGTGAGGGATACAATGAGCAGTTCTTC
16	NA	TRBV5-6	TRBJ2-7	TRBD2	CASSPRPTGLVVVEYF	TGTGCCAGCAGCCCACGTCCAACGGGACTAGTCGTCGTGGAGTACTTC
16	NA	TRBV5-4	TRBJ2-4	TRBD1	CASSQGQALAKNIQYF	TGTGCCAGCAGCCAGGGACAGGCTTTAGCCAAAAACATTCAGTACTTC
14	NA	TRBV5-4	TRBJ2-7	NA	CASSPDSLSYEQYF	TGTGCCAGCAGCCCGGACAGCCTCTCCTACGAGCAGTACTTC
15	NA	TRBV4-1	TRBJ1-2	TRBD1	CASSPRDRGREGYTF	TGCGCCAGCAGCCCGCGTGACAGGGGGCGTGAGGGCTACACCTTC
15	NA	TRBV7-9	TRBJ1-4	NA	CASRSFTGDNEKLFF	TGTGCCAGCCGGTCGTTCACAGGCGATAATGAAAAACTGTTTTTT
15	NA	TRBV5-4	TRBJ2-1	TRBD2	CASSLTSGAYNEQFF	TGTGCCAGCAGTCTGACTAGCGGAGCCTACAATGAGCAGTTCTTC
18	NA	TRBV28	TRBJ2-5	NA	CASSNSVGLGSLQETQYF	TGTGCCAGCAGCAACTCAGTGGGATTAGGGTCCCTCCAAGAGACCCAGTACTTC
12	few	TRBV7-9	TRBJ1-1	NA	CASSLLATEAFF	TGTGCCAGCAGCTTACTAGCCACTGAAGCTTTCTTT
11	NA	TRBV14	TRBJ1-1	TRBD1	CASSPGTGAFF	TGTGCCAGCAGTCCCGGGACAGGGGCTTTCTTT
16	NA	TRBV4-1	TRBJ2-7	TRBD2	CASSQDHGRAVDEQYF	TGCGCCAGCAGCCAAGATCACGGGAGGGCCGTCGACGAGCAGTACTTC
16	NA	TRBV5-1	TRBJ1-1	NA	CASSLAESAGNTEAFF	TGCGCCAGCAGCTTGGCCGAGTCCGCGGGGAACACTGAAGCTTTCTTT
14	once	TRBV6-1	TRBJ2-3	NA	CASTRGFSTDTQYF	TGTGCCAGCACCCGCGGATTTAGCACAGATACGCAGTATTTT
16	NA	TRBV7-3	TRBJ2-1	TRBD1	CASSLTGGQGTTEQFF	TGTGCCAGCAGCTTAACGGGGGGACAGGGAACGACTGAGCAGTTCTTC
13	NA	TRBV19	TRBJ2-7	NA	CARPSRDCYEQYF	TGTGCCAGACCATCCCGGGACTGCTACGAGCAGTACTTC
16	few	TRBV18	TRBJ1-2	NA	CASSPRARTELYGYTF	TGTGCCAGCTCACCACGTGCAAGGACCGAGCTTTATGGCTACACCTTC
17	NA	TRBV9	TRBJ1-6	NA	CASSVGISSSYNSPLHF	TGTGCCAGCAGCGTAGGAATTTCGAGCTCCTATAATTCACCCCTCCACTTT